The 28 T cell receptor beta chains below were found in one sample sequenced in a study of Ad26.COV2.S vaccination and SARS-CoV-2 variants listed by TCRdb under 2021. Library creation used the immunoSEQ multiplex PCR assay. The table comes from immuneACCESS by way of TCRdb, which keeps in-frame sequences with V and J called. Part of the clones is missing from these tables; in studies checked, under half for an unresolved V gene and the rest for unknown reasons. The sample data list hundreds of thousands of clones, and 80% to 90% of these were observed just once. 7% to 9.5% of the sample comes from the top ten. The label giving this sample's treatment or condition can be read as: over 15 received Ad26.COV2.S at low or high dose, single or two shots; about five received placebo; per-sample allocation not given. Repertoires of vaccine and placebo recipients were sequenced from samples taken on day 63 after the first injection.

Sample: peripheral blood, taken in a trial of Ad26.COV2.S vaccine versus placebo. Receptors originate from a person between 18 and 60 years old who received the Ad26.COV2.S COVID-19 vaccine or a placebo.

V usage is TRBV5-1 and J usage is TRBJ2-1; a possible D gene is TRBD1 (5 bases). V was trimmed by 1 base and J by 4 bases, leaving 6 bases between them. The V gene's germline CDR1 is SGHRS and CDR2 YFSETQ. There are 13 residues in the CDR3. The CDR3 bases are TGCGCCAGCAGCTTGCGACAGTACAATGAGCAGTTCTTC. This sequence encodes CASSLRQYNEQFF.

The rearrangement uses TRBV4-1 and TRBJ2-3, with D possibly being TRBD1 (6 bases). Per germline, CDR1 MGHRA and CDR2 YSYEKL. Trimming removed 3 bases from V and 0 bases from J, with 16 bases in between. The CDR3 has 17 amino acids. DNA for the CDR3: TGCGCCAGCAGCCACCCGAGGAACAGGGTCAGCACAGATACGCAGTATTTT. It yields the protein CASSHPRNRVSTDTQYF.

This clone has more than one count but fewer than ten. The J gene is TRBJ1-1, the V gene TRBV29-1; a weak D match, TRBD1 (6 bases). Deletions cut 2 bases from V and 2 bases from J, with 12 bases between. CDR3 size: 14 residues. Germline V CDR1 and CDR2: SQVTM, ANQGSEA. This chain's CDR3 is CSVESTGRNTEAFF. DNA for the CDR3: TGCAGCGTTGAATCTACAGGGAGAAACACTGAAGCTTTCTTT.

J is TRBJ2-3 and V is TRBV20-1; the match to TRBD2 covers 10 bases. The CDR3 contains 14 residues. Per the germline V gene, CDR1 is DFQATT and CDR2 is SNEGSKA (reference sequence). J was trimmed by 6 bases and V by 3 bases; bases with no gene match: 6. CDR3 in amino acids: CSASGLAVADTQYF. In DNA, the CDR3 is TGCAGTGCTAGTGGACTAGCGGTTGCCGATACGCAGTATTTT.

The genes are TRBV5-4 and TRBJ2-5; D perhaps matches TRBD2 (5 bases). The germline gives CDR1 SGHNT, CDR2 YYREEE (reference sequence). The CDR3 length is 14 residues. V lost 3 bases and J 0 bases, leaving 9 bases between the germline ends. CDR3 sequence (DNA): TGTGCCAGCAGCTGGCGGAGGAACCAAGAGACCCAGTACTTC. The encoded protein is CASSWRRNQETQYF.

The sample holds one count of this clone. The V call is TRBV19, the J call TRBJ2-2; 8 positions match TRBD2. Per the germline V gene, CDR1 is LNHDA and CDR2 is SQIVND (reference sequence). The junction had 4 bases not matched to a gene; V was cut back by 1 base and J by 6 bases. This CDR3 spans 15 amino acids. Here the CDR3 reads CASSIGRGGSGELFF. The CDR3 DNA is TGTGCCAGTAGTATAGGCCGGGGGGGTTCCGGGGAGCTGTTTTTT.

The genes are TRBV11-2 and TRBJ2-2; TRBD2 matches at 7 bases. The CDR3 loop spans 14 amino acids. Germline values: CDR1 SGHAT, CDR2 FQNNGV. V trimming: 5 bases; J trimming: 5 bases; junction bases outside the gene matches: 5. CDR3: CASSLLGRTGELFF. The CDR3 DNA reads TGTGCCAGCAGCCTCCTCGGGAGGACCGGGGAGCTGTTTTTT.

This rearrangement joins TRBV3-1 (or the pseudogene TRBV3-2) to TRBJ1-2, with a possible D match to TRBD1 (5 bases). Germline assignment: CDR1 LGHDT and CDR2 YNNKEL (reference sequence). The CDR3 has 15 amino acids. V lost 4 bases to trimming and J lost 5 bases, with 17 bases between them. CDR3 in amino acids: CASSRRRGADYGYTF. In DNA form, the CDR3 reads TGTGCCAGCAGCCGCAGACGAGGGGCGGATTATGGCTACACCTTC.

This clone was recorded once. The chain is built from TRBV6-5 and TRBJ1-5; a weak D match, TRBD1 (5 bases). Per the germline V gene, CDR1 is MNHEY and CDR2 is SVGAGI. The CDR3 runs to 13 residues. Between the trimmed V and J ends, which lost 6 bases and 9 bases, there was a span of 15 bases. DNA of the CDR3: TGTGCCAGCAGCTCAAAGAGGGGTTCGCCCCAGCATTTT. It is translated as CASSSKRGSPQHF.

This rearrangement joins TRBV6-5 to TRBJ2-7, with D possibly TRBD2 on 6 matching bases. The CDR3 has 12 residues. The V end lost 5 bases, the J end lost 5 bases, and 10 bases lay between the germline ends. Germline V gene data show CDR1 as MNHEY and CDR2 as SVGAGI. CDR3 DNA sequence: TGTGCCAGCAGTCGCGGAGGGCACGAGCAGTACTTC. Translating it yields CASSRGGHEQYF.

CDR3 sequence (DNA): TGTTCCTCCGGGACTAGCGGGAGGAATGAGCAGTTCTTC. Its protein product is CSSGTSGRNEQFF. This sequence joins TRBV2 and TRBJ2-1; 15 nucleotides agree with TRBD2. The V gene's germline CDR1 is SNHLY and CDR2 FYNNEI. CDR3 length: 13 residues.

This rearrangement joins TRBV5-1 to TRBJ2-5, with 10 bases lining up with TRBD2. Looked up from germline, CDR1 is SGHRS and CDR2 is YFSETQ. The trim removed 1 base at V and 5 bases at J, leaving 2 bases unmatched. The CDR3 consists of 14 residues. This CDR3 is CASSLTSGVETQYF. CDR3 sequence (DNA): TGCGCCAGCAGCTTGACTAGCGGGGTGGAGACCCAGTACTTC.

V usage is TRBV19 and J usage is TRBJ1-5; D remains ambiguous. Germline assignment: CDR1 LNHDA and CDR2 SQIVND (reference sequence). CDR3 length: 13 residues. The V end was cut by 2 bases, the J end by 7 bases, with 9 bases between. The CDR3 loop reads CASSIYVGQPQHF. The CDR3 DNA is TGTGCCAGTAGTATATACGTGGGGCAGCCCCAGCATTTT.

The chain recombines TRBV27 with TRBJ1-5; no reliable D call. V was pared by 4 bases and J by 3 bases, with 13 bases between. CDR1 and CDR2 (germline): MNHEY, SMNVEV (reference sequence). This CDR3 region has 15 residues. This CDR3 is CASSSTQVLNQPQHF. As DNA, the CDR3 is TGTGCCAGCAGTTCCACTCAGGTCCTCAATCAGCCCCAGCATTTT.

The chain is built from TRBV4-2 and TRBJ2-7, with 9 bases lining up with TRBD1. V was pared by 1 base and J by 6 bases, with 13 bases of the junction left unmatched. From germline, CDR1 is LGHNA and CDR2 YNFKEQ. The CDR3 consists of 17 residues. The CDR3 spells CASSQVGTGTGSPEQYF. As DNA, the CDR3 is TGTGCCAGCAGCCAAGTTGGGACCGGGACAGGGTCCCCCGAGCAGTACTTC.

The chain is built from TRBV7-9 and TRBJ1-1; D gene uncertain. The CDR3 is 11 residues long. Trimming took 3 bases from V and 5 from J, leaving 4 bases between them. The germline CDR1 and CDR2 sequences are SEHNR and FQNEAQ (reference sequence). CDR3 loop: CASSFGTEAFF. DNA for the CDR3: TGTGCCAGCAGCTTCGGGACTGAAGCTTTCTTT.

The V and J genes are TRBV15 and TRBJ1-6; 7 bases are a match to TRBD1. The CDR3 runs 17 residues. J lost 10 bases, V lost 2 bases, and 14 bases had no gene match. From germline, CDR1 is LNHNV and CDR2 YYDKDF (reference sequence). CDR3 sequence reads: CATSRLSLQGLRSPLHF. CDR3 in DNA: TGTGCCACCAGCAGACTCTCTTTACAGGGGCTAAGGTCACCCCTCCACTTT.

This chain joins TRBV18 and TRBJ1-3; unclear D gene. The CDR3 has 14 amino acids. Trimming shortened V by 4 bases and J by 0 bases, and 7 bases separated the two germline ends. Germline V CDR1 and CDR2: KGHSH, LQKENI. CDR3 nucleotides: TGTGCCAGCTCACAAGCCAGCTCTGGAAACACCATATATTTT. This translates into CASSQASSGNTIYF.

The V gene is TRBV19, the J gene TRBJ1-5; D might be TRBD1 (5 bases). The length of the CDR3 is 13 residues. V was shortened by 4 bases and J by 6 bases, with 10 bases between the two germline ends. Germline V CDR1 and CDR2: LNHDA, SQIVND (reference sequence). The CDR3 here is CASSNGGFQPQHF. The CDR3 DNA sequence: TGTGCCAGTAGTAATGGGGGTTTTCAGCCCCAGCATTTT.

The genes are TRBV7-9 and TRBJ2-1; no reliable D call. There are 13 residues in the CDR3. V dropped 1 base and J dropped 4 bases, with 5 bases sitting between them. Germline V gene lookup returns CDR1 SEHNR and CDR2 FQNEAQ (reference sequence). Here the CDR3 DNA reads TGTGCCAGCAGCTTAGTTGGATACAATGAGCAGTTCTTC. This translates into CASSLVGYNEQFF.

This rearrangement joins TRBV3-1 (or the pseudogene TRBV3-2) to TRBJ1-5, with D unclear. The CDR3 runs 14 residues. Germline V CDR1 and CDR2: LGHDT, YNNKEL (reference sequence). Trimming removed 0 bases at V and 6 bases at J, with 9 bases between. In DNA, the CDR3 is TGTGCCAGCAGCCAAGATCTACGGGGTCAGCCCCAGCATTTT. Translating gives CASSQDLRGQPQHF.

The J gene is TRBJ1-1, the V gene TRBV9; no firm D call. Germline V gene data show CDR1 as SGDLS and CDR2 as YYNGEE. V shed 4 bases and J shed 4 bases, with 11 bases lying between them. The CDR3 is 13 amino acids. DNA of the CDR3: TGTGCCAGCAGCCGAGAGGGTCTCACTGAAGCTTTCTTT. This encodes CASSREGLTEAFF.

The chain employs TRBV19 and TRBJ2-3, with TRBD1 matching 9 bases. Germline CDR1 reads LNHDA; CDR2 reads SQIVND (reference sequence). J was trimmed by 7 bases and V by 5 bases; bases with no gene match: 10. The length of the CDR3 is 15 residues. The CDR3 DNA reads as TGTGCCAGTAGTCTCGGTATGGGACAGGGAAATACGCAGTATTTT. Translating gives CASSLGMGQGNTQYF.

The chain employs TRBV27 and TRBJ1-5; no clear D gene. The CDR3 length is 16 residues. Trimming took 3 bases from V and 2 from J, leaving 14 bases between them. Germline lookup yields CDR1 MNHEY and CDR2 SMNVEV (reference sequence). This CDR3 is CASSFPGWVGNQPQHF. CDR3 nucleotide sequence: TGTGCCAGCAGTTTTCCCGGTTGGGTAGGCAATCAGCCCCAGCATTTT.

The V and J genes are TRBV9 and TRBJ1-3; a possible D gene is TRBD1 (6 bases). CDR3 length: 16 residues. Trimming stripped 3 bases from V and 1 base from J, with 14 bases between. CDR1 SGDLS and CDR2 YYNGEE come from the germline V gene. Written as DNA, the CDR3 is TGTGCCAGCAGCGGACCGGCAAGGGGGTCTGGAAACACCATATATTTT. Protein product: CASSGPARGSGNTIYF.

This clone was observed a few times. The chain combines TRBV6-5 with TRBJ1-2, with D uncertain. V was pared by 6 bases and J by 3 bases, with 11 bases between. The CDR3 contains 13 residues. CDR1 and CDR2 from the germline V gene are MNHEY and SVGAGI. The CDR3 sequence: CASSRAPYYGYTF. CDR3 sequence (DNA): TGTGCCAGCAGCCGGGCCCCTTACTATGGCTACACCTTC.

The gene calls are TRBV4-1 and TRBJ1-5, with no clear D. The CDR3 has 13 amino acids. The V and J ends lost 4 bases and 1 base respectively, with 5 bases between them. CDR1 is MGHRA, CDR2 YSYEKL, per germline. The chain's CDR3 is CASSLQSNQPQHF. The CDR3 coding sequence is TGCGCCAGCAGCCTACAAAGCAATCAGCCCCAGCATTTT.

This clone is deemed medium-sized (0.01 to 0.1%). Other nucleotide sequences from this sample produce the same CDR3. The CDR3 loop reads CASSQTSGSHEQYF. The DNA for the CDR3 is TGTGCCAGCAGCCAAACGTCTGGATCTCACGAGCAGTACTTC. The genes are TRBV3-1 (or the pseudogene TRBV3-2) and TRBJ2-7; D gene unclear. The germline V gene has CDR1 LGHDT and CDR2 YNNKEL (reference sequence). V lost 2 bases to trimming and J lost 5 bases, with 13 bases between them. CDR3 size: 14 residues.